This is a list of T cell receptor beta chains from one sample in a study of blood T cell repertoires in COVID-19. Using immunoSEQ multiplex PCR, the repertoire was profiled, and TCRdb retains in-frame clones only, with some absent. The table includes 150,000 to 200,000 clones, about 83% detected once. Sequencing input: peripheral blood. The receptors originated from a man between 18 and 29 years old with active or convalescent COVID-19. CDR3s include the opening cysteine and the closing phenylalanine or tryptophan.

v_gene,CDR3aa
TRBV13,CASSSEGWDGYTF
TRBV27,CASNLGQGNSPLHF
TRBV5-1,CASSLQVEVETQYF
TRBV27,CASSITDTQYF
TRBV19,CASSTPSDRGDDQPQHF
TRBV4-2,CASSQDAASGSYEQYF
TRBV3-1/TRBV3-2,CASSPRGDTQYF
TRBV19,CASSRGQAYNEQFF
TRBV6-6,CASSYEGGTEAFF
TRBV5-5,CASSLSQGSGNQPQHF
TRBV13,CASSLTDRDNSPLHF
TRBV28,CASSPPGTLGNTEAFF
TRBV5-4,CASSSKTGQRNSPLHF
TRBV7-3,CASSAQTGSPYGYTF
TRBV5-4,CASRDGQVNYGYTF
TRBV5-6,CASSRTVTNEKLFF